The rows below give T cell receptor beta chains drawn from one sample of a study of T cells in tumors after PD-1 blockade. Profiled with immunoSEQ multiplex PCR; TCRdb holds only in-frame clones, not every one. The sample lists some 43,000 clones, about 85% seen once, with about 3.8% in the top ten. The starting material was PBMCs, obtained before anti-PD-1 treatment. The receptors come from a human donor with basal cell carcinoma. The CDR3 runs from the conserved cysteine through the conserved F or W. A D gene is named only where the DNA matches it firmly. Size values are once, few and many counts, or a class for expanded clones, and some rows have none.

TRBJ1-2 TRBV29-1 - - CSVEDHEGTYGYTF TGCAGCGTCGAAGATCACGAGGGTACCTATGGCTACACCTTC
TRBJ2-1 TRBV7-8 TRBD1 - CASSFGTGEYEQFF TGTGCCAGCAGCTTCGGGACAGGGGAGTATGAGCAGTTCTTC
TRBJ2-1 TRBV6-6 TRBD2 - CASSYLSGGQNEQFF TGTGCCAGCAGTTACTTATCGGGGGGGCAGAATGAGCAGTTCTTC
TRBJ2-7 TRBV5-4 - few CASSLLVGSSYEQYF TGTGCCAGCAGCTTGCTGGTGGGGAGCTCCTACGAGCAGTACTTC
TRBJ2-4 TRBV2 - - CASSAGGLAIQYF TGTGCCAGCAGTGCAGGAGGGTTGGCCATTCAGTACTTC
TRBJ2-2 TRBV5-1 - once CASSPGAGAWSGELFF TGCGCCAGCAGTCCTGGGGCAGGGGCCTGGTCTGGGGAGCTGTTTTTT
TRBJ2-7 TRBV28 TRBD1 - CASRPGQGRVEQYF TGTGCCAGCAGGCCTGGACAGGGACGGGTCGAGCAGTACTTC
TRBJ2-5 TRBV5-1 TRBD1 - CASSRMPGQGAQETQYF TGCGCCAGCAGCCGGATGCCGGGACAGGGTGCCCAAGAGACCCAGTACTTC
TRBJ1-1 TRBV19 TRBD1 - CASTMTGGMGNTEAFF TGTGCCAGTACTATGACAGGGGGCATGGGAAACACTGAAGCTTTCTTT
TRBJ1-2 TRBV28 - - CASIRDGVNYGYTF TGTGCCAGCATCCGGGACGGAGTTAACTATGGCTACACCTTC
TRBJ2-5 TRBV2 TRBD2 - CASSLSGVGETQYF TGTGCCAGCAGTCTTAGCGGGGTGGGAGAGACCCAGTACTTC
TRBJ2-2 TRBV5-1 - - CASSLVTPNTGELFF TGCGCCAGCAGCTTGGTCACCCCGAACACCGGGGAGCTGTTTTTT
TRBJ2-3 TRBV6-4 - - CASSDNRSRTDTQYF TGTGCCAGCAGTGACAACAGGAGTCGCACAGATACGCAGTATTTT
TRBJ2-7 TRBV6-2/TRBV6-3 TRBD1 - CASSQQIGQGLVRYEQYF TGTGCCAGCAGCCAACAAATCGGACAGGGCCTTGTAAGGTACGAGCAGTACTTC
TRBJ2-5 TRBV7-2 TRBD2 - CASSLDWLAGAMGETQYF TGTGCCAGCAGCTTAGATTGGCTAGCGGGGGCGATGGGGGAGACCCAGTACTTC
TRBJ1-1 TRBV2 - - CASSEPPMALGSTEAFF TGTGCCAGCAGTGAACCCCCGATGGCCCTAGGGAGCACTGAAGCTTTCTTT
TRBJ1-2 TRBV14 - - CASSQDRAGLRDYGYTF TGTGCCAGCAGCCAAGATCGGGCAGGGTTAAGAGACTATGGCTACACCTTC
TRBJ2-5 TRBV6-5 - - CASSWKGAFSEAQYF TGTGCCAGCAGTTGGAAAGGGGCTTTTTCGGAGGCCCAGTACTTC
TRBJ1-1 TRBV6-5 - - CASSLQGSQEAFF TGTGCCAGCAGTTTACAGGGTTCCCAGGAAGCTTTCTTT
TRBJ2-3 TRBV13 TRBD2 - CASSSLGTSGGTDTQYF TGTGCCAGCAGCTCCCTGGGGACTAGCGGGGGGACAGATACGCAGTATTTT
TRBJ2-5 TRBV5-1 - - CASSFGGQETQYF TGCGCCAGCAGCTTCGGAGGACAAGAGACCCAGTACTTC
TRBJ2-5 TRBV4-1 - - CASSRLEVETQYF TGCGCCAGCAGCCGACTAGAGGTGGAGACCCAGTACTTC
TRBJ1-6 TRBV25-1 - - CASRAARVTYNSPLHF TGTGCCAGCAGAGCTGCTCGAGTAACCTATAATTCACCCCTCCACTTT
TRBJ1-2 TRBV6-4 TRBD1 few CASSGPGQYGYTF TGTGCCAGCAGCGGCCCGGGACAGTATGGCTACACCTTC